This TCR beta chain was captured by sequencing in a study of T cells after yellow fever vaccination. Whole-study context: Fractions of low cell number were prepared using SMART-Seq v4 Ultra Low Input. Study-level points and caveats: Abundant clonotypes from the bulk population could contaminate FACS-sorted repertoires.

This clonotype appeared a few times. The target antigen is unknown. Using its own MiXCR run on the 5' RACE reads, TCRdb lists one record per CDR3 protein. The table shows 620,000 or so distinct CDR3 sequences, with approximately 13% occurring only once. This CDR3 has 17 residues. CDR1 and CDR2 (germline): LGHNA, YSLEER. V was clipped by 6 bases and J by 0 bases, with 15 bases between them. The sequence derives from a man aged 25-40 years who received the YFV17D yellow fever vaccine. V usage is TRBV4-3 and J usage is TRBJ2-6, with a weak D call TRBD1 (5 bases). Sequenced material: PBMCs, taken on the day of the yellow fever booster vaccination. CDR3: CASSTGHLSSGANVLTF. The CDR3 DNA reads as TGCGCCAGCAGTACTGGACACCTAAGCTCTGGGGCCAACGTCCTGACTTTC.